This T cell receptor (beta chain) is from a study of T-cell memory formation after mild COVID-19. Study-wide findings and caveats: Memory cells collected pre-infection included some clones that later responded, suggesting cross-reactive memory joined. Among clones peaking at day 37 in the second wave, SARS-CoV-2 specificity remained unconfirmed. The study found balanced CD4/CD8 in clones contracting day 15 to 85 and a CD4+ lean in later expanders.

In the case of this clonotype: The antigen remains undetermined. A read error may account for a junction end that differs from germline.

This CDR3 is built from 11 residues. Germline V lookup: CDR1 SEHNR, CDR2 FQNEAQ (reference sequence). Constant-segment primers and 5'RACE yielded cDNA libraries for TCR alpha and TCR beta, each carrying sample barcodes and UMIs. A single record per CDR3 protein comes from TCRdb applying MiXCR to the 5' RACE reads. The sample yields approximately 340,000 distinct CDR3 sequences, over 10% seen once. The clonotype comes from a man aged 18 to 29 who had mild COVID-19 (a few samples of this study predate the infection). Cell type and time point are not known. J is TRBJ1-2 and V is TRBV7-9; TRBD1 is a possible D gene (5 bases). Material for sequencing was PBMCs or a T cell subset sorted from them (not recorded which). The CDR3 spells CASSNGDLADF. The DNA of the CDR3 is TGTGCCAGCAGCAACGGGGACTTGGCCGACTTC.